This TCR beta chain was retrieved from a study of Ad26.COV2.S vaccination and SARS-CoV-2 variants. General study results and limits: Assessments of TCR breadth and depth may have underestimated the total T cell responses.

The treatment here: approximately 18 received Ad26.COV2.S at low or high dose, single or two shots; 5 received placebo; per-sample allocation not given. Samples came from day 63 after the first vaccine or placebo injection. Germline lookup yields CDR1 SGHRS and CDR2 YFSETQ. This CDR3 has 14 residues. The germline V and J ends were trimmed by 2 bases and 6 bases, with 13 bases remaining between them. Profiled with immunoSEQ multiplex PCR; TCRdb holds only in-frame clones, not every one. Of 200,000 to 300,000 clones in the sample, approximately 88% were seen once. For this clone: What it binds is not known.

This chain links TRBV5-1 with TRBJ2-3; the D gene is possibly TRBD1 (6 bases). The TCR originated in a person between 18 and 65 years old who received the Ad26.COV2.S COVID-19 vaccine or a placebo. This specimen consisted of peripheral blood, obtained in a trial of Ad26.COV2.S vaccine versus placebo. This chain's CDR3 is CASSLTAGADTQYF. CDR3 nucleotide sequence: TGCGCCAGCAGCTTAACGGCAGGGGCCGATACGCAGTATTTT.